The 20 T cell receptor beta chains given below trace back to one sample, sequenced in a study of T cell responses to AZD1222 COVID-19 vaccine. Assay: immunoSEQ multiplex PCR; the TCRdb copy retains only in-frame clones and omits some. Of around 130,000 clones listed, roughly nine tenths are singletons. This material consisted of peripheral blood, taken 28 days after the second AZD1222 dose. Every receptor here comes from an adult who received the AZD1222 COVID-19 vaccine.

The count of this clone is one. The chain recombines TRBV19 with TRBJ2-5; D may match TRBD1 or TRBD2 (6 bases each). V lost 10 bases, J lost 5 bases, and 20 bases lay in between. Germline CDR1 is LNHDA and CDR2 is SQIVND (reference sequence). The CDR3 consists of 14 residues. CDR3 sequence reads: CATSPRGLAETQYF. The CDR3, as DNA: TGTGCCACCTCCCCCCGGGGGCTAGCGGAGACCCAGTACTTC.

In nucleotides, the CDR3 is TGTGCCAGTAGCCCAGGGACAACGAATCAGCCCCAGCATTTT. Its protein is CASSPGTTNQPQHF. This chain joins TRBV19 and TRBJ1-5; tentative D call: TRBD1 (6 bases). CDR3 length equals 14 residues. V lost 6 bases and J lost 4, with 13 bases in between. Per the germline V gene, CDR1 is LNHDA and CDR2 is SQIVND (reference sequence).

The chain combines TRBV5-1 with TRBJ1-6, with a weak D call TRBD1 (5 bases). Trimming took off 2 bases at V and 9 bases at J, with 12 bases between the two ends. Germline-derived CDR1 and CDR2 are SGHRS and YFSETQ. The CDR3 length is 14 residues. For the CDR3, the DNA is TGCGCCAGCAGCTTTAGACAGCAAGGTTCACCCCTCCACTTT. Amino acid sequence: CASSFRQQGSPLHF. Full variable domain (missing parts from reference TRBV5-1 and TRBJ1-6): KAGVTQTPRYLIKTRGQQVTLSCSPISGHRSVSWYQQTPGQGLQFLFEYFSETQRNKGNFPGRFSGRQFSNSRSEMNVSTLELGDSALYLCASSFRQQGSPLHFGNGTRLTVT.

The chain is built from TRBV7-9 and TRBJ1-6, with D unresolved. The CDR3 contains 16 residues. From germline, CDR1 is SEHNR and CDR2 FQNEAQ (reference sequence). V was shortened by 4 bases and J by 0 bases, with 10 bases between the two germline ends. The CDR3 coding sequence is TGTGCCAGCAGCTCAATGGGGAGCTCCTATAATTCACCCCTCCACTTT. It is translated as CASSSMGSSYNSPLHF.

This clone was seen once. The rearrangement joins TRBV29-1 to TRBJ1-2; D gene uncertain. Germline V lookup: CDR1 SQVTM, CDR2 ANQGSEA. Trimming removed 5 bases from V and 4 bases from J, with 14 bases in between. The CDR3 extends over 13 amino acids. The CDR3 region is CSVRWTYPYGYTF. CDR3 sequence (DNA): TGCAGCGTTAGGTGGACTTACCCCTATGGCTACACCTTC.

The rearrangement uses TRBV7-2 and TRBJ1-2, with D unclear. Germline V CDR1 and CDR2: SGHTA, FQGNSA. The V and J ends lost 2 bases and 4 bases respectively, with 8 bases between them. CDR3 length equals 13 residues. This CDR3 is CASSLRSGYGYTF. In nucleotides, the CDR3 is TGTGCCAGCAGCTTACGTTCCGGCTATGGCTACACCTTC.

The sample holds one count of this clone. This chain uses TRBV19 with TRBJ2-7, with TRBD2 as a possible D gene (5 bases). This CDR3 is 13 amino acids long. Germline CDR1 and CDR2: LNHDA and SQIVND (reference sequence). V lost 5 bases and J lost 5, with 13 bases in between. The CDR3 coding sequence is TGTGCCAGTAGTGAGCAACACGGGAACGAGCAGTACTTC. Amino acids: CASSEQHGNEQYF. The whole variable domain, filled in from reference TRBV19 and TRBJ2-7, reads DGGITQSPKYLFRKEGQNVTLSCEQNLNHDAMYWYRQDPGQGLRLIYYSQIVNDFQKGDIAEGYSVSREKKESFPLTVTSAQKNPTAFYLCASSEQHGNEQYFGPGTRLTVT.

The J gene is TRBJ2-7, the V gene TRBV6-1; 9 bases align to TRBD1. Looked up from germline, CDR1 is MNHNS and CDR2 is SASEGT. With 0 bases clipped from V and 4 bases from J, the junction kept 7 bases outside the gene matches. The CDR3 totals 16 residues. In nucleotides, the CDR3 is TGTGCCAGCAGTGAAGCCTGGGCAGGGACAGGGTACGAGCAGTACTTC. The encoded protein is CASSEAWAGTGYEQYF.

The rearrangement links TRBV29-1 to TRBJ1-2; no firm D call. CDR1 is SQVTM, CDR2 ANQGSEA, per germline. Between the trimmed V and J ends, which lost 5 bases and 7 bases, there was a span of 23 bases. This CDR3 is 15 amino acids long. Here the CDR3 DNA reads TGCAGCGTTAGCGTTATTTCCGGTGGGGTTGTTGGCTACACCTTC. It codes for CSVSVISGGVVGYTF.

The genes are TRBV5-1 and TRBJ1-1, with 7 bases identical to TRBD1. V gave up 0 bases and J gave up 4 bases; unmatched junction bases: 3. This CDR3 has 14 residues. Germline V lookup: CDR1 SGHRS, CDR2 YFSETQ. The CDR3 nucleotides read TGCGCCAGCAGCTTGGGACAGGGAGGCACTGAAGCTTTCTTT. It specifies CASSLGQGGTEAFF.

This clone was seen once. The chain combines TRBV6-5 with TRBJ1-3; 10 nucleotides agree with TRBD1. There are 16 residues in the CDR3. Trimming at V came to 4 bases and at J to 4 bases, leaving 7 bases not matched to a gene. Germline-derived CDR1 and CDR2 are MNHEY and SVGAGI. CDR3 sequence reads: CASSFDGTGVGNTIYF. Written as DNA, the CDR3 is TGTGCCAGCAGTTTCGACGGGACAGGGGTCGGAAACACCATATATTTT.

This clone is a singleton in its sample. The rearrangement joins TRBV4-3 to TRBJ1-4, with D tentatively TRBD1 (6 bases). The V end was cut by 0 bases, the J end by 8 bases, with 10 bases between. Germline loops: CDR1 LGHNA, CDR2 YSLEER. There are 14 residues in the CDR3. This chain's CDR3 is CASSQELTGEKLFF. In nucleotides, the CDR3 is TGCGCCAGCAGCCAAGAGTTGACAGGCGAAAAACTGTTTTTT.

The CDR3 is CASSLFRGSYGYTF. DNA for the CDR3: TGTGCCAGCAGTTTATTCCGGGGTAGCTATGGCTACACCTTC. This chain uses TRBV27 with TRBJ1-2; D is unresolved. The V gene's germline CDR1 is MNHEY and CDR2 SMNVEV (reference sequence). V gave up 1 base and J gave up 4 bases, with 10 bases separating them. The CDR3 contains 14 residues.

The CDR3 coding sequence is TGTGCCGGACTAGCGGGGTACGAGCAGTACTTC. It translates to CAGLAGYEQYF. J is TRBJ2-7 and V is TRBV2, with 12 bases lining up with TRBD2. Germline trimming cut 11 bases from V and 4 bases from J; bases unmatched to any gene: 0. This CDR3 has 11 residues. Germline CDR1 and CDR2: SNHLY and FYNNEI.

The chain uses TRBV7-2 and TRBJ2-1; D not certain. CDR1 and CDR2 from the germline V gene are SGHTA and FQGNSA. CDR3 length: 13 residues. Trimming pared 0 bases from V and 5 bases from J, leaving 5 bases between. CDR3 DNA: TGTGCCAGCAGCTTAGCCTCGGACAATGAGCAGTTCTTC. It translates to CASSLASDNEQFF.

The chain couples TRBV28 to TRBJ2-5, with TRBD2 matching 8 bases. CDR1 is MDHEN, CDR2 SYDVKM, per germline. This CDR3 comprises 16 residues. V lost 1 base, J lost 5 bases, and 9 bases stayed unmatched. The CDR3 is CASSLFRGRIVETQYF. CDR3 in DNA: TGTGCCAGCAGTTTATTCCGCGGGAGGATCGTCGAGACCCAGTACTTC. Full variable domain (outside the CDR3, taken from reference TRBV28 and TRBJ2-5): DVKVTQSSRYLVKRTGEKVFLECVQDMDHENMFWYRQDPGLGLRLIYFSYDVKMKEKGDIPEGYSVSREKKERFSLILESASTNQTSMYLCASSLFRGRIVETQYFGPGTRLLVL.

This sequence joins TRBV9 and TRBJ2-7; D ambiguous. The CDR3 length is 12 residues. From germline, CDR1 is SGDLS and CDR2 YYNGEE. V was cut by 7 bases and J by 2 bases, with 10 bases left in between. The CDR3 reads CASGSDAYEQYF. For the CDR3, the DNA is TGTGCCAGCGGCTCGGACGCCTACGAGCAGTACTTC.

The chain couples TRBV5-1 to TRBJ2-2; D is ambiguous. The CDR3 is 15 residues long. CDR1 and CDR2 (germline): SGHRS, YFSETQ. With 3 bases removed from V and 6 bases from J, the gap between germline ends came to 15 bases. CDR3 sequence reads: CASSSSINLAGELFF. CDR3 DNA sequence: TGCGCCAGCAGCTCTTCCATCAACCTCGCCGGGGAGCTGTTTTTT.

This sequence joins TRBV9 and TRBJ2-7; 13 nucleotides match TRBD2. The CDR3 runs to 17 residues. The germline CDR1 and CDR2 sequences are SGDLS and YYNGEE. V lost 3 bases to trimming and J lost 7 bases; unmatched junction nucleotides: 13. The CDR3, as DNA: TGTGCCAGCAGCGGAGGGACTAGCGGGGACCGCCTTCGGGAGCAGTACTTC. Translated, it gives CASSGGTSGDRLREQYF.

This clone was picked up a small number of times. The V gene is TRBV4-1, the J gene TRBJ2-3, with D unresolved. The CDR3 has 12 amino acids. CDR1 and CDR2 from the germline V gene are MGHRA and YSYEKL. Trimming shortened V by 3 bases and J by 8 bases, and 9 bases separated the two germline ends. This CDR3 is CASSQELGTQYF. The CDR3 DNA reads as TGCGCCAGCAGCCAGGAGTTGGGTACGCAGTATTTT.